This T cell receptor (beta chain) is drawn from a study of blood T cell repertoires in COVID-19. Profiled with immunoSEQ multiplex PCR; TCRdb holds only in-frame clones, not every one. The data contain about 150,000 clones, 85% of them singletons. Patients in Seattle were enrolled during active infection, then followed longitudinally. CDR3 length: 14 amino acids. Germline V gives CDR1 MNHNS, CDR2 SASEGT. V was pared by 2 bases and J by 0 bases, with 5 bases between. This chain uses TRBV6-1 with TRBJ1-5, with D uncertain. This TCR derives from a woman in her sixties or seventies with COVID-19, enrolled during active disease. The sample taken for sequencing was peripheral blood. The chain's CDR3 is CASSETFSNQPQHF. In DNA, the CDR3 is TGTGCCAGCAGTGAAACATTTAGCAATCAGCCCCAGCATTTT.